This paragraph reports one T cell receptor (beta chain). What it recognizes is unknown. This sample stems from a study of identical twins. Unmatched junction bases numbered 4, after V lost 4 bases and J lost 7 bases. Germline lookup yields CDR1 KGHSH and CDR2 LQKENI. The CDR3 runs to 14 residues. Overall study findings and caveats: Models predicted less out-of-frame TCR alpha sharing in monozygotic twins than was found. Conclusions rested on cross-sectional statistics rather than following the same donors.

MiXCR, applied by TCRdb to the 5' RACE reads, yields one record per CDR3 protein. The sample lists about 150,000 distinct CDR3 sequences; 3% to 4% were seen once. This sequence joins TRBV18 and TRBJ2-1, with 10 positions matching TRBD1. The origin of this receptor is a man aged 18 to 30 in good health. Sequencing was done on a sample of memory T cells sorted from blood. DNA of the CDR3: TGTGCCAGCTCACGCCGGGACAGGGGAAATGAGCAGTTCTTC. Protein sequence: CASSRRDRGNEQFF.